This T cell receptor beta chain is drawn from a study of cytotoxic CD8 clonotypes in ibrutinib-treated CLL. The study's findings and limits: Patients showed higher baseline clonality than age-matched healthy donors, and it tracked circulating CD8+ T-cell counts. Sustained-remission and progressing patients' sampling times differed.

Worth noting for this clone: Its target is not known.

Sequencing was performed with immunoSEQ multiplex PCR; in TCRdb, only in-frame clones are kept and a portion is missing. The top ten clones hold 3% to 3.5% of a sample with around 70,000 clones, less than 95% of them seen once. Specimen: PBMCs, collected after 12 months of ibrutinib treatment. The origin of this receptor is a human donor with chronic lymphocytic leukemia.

The CDR3 DNA reads as TGTGCCAGCAGTTACTCTCAGGGCAACTATGGCTACACCTTC. It specifies CASSYSQGNYGYTF. The gene calls are TRBV6-5 and TRBJ1-2, with a weak D call TRBD1 (5 bases). V lost 0 bases to trimming and J lost 2 bases, with 7 bases between them. Germline V gene lookup returns CDR1 MNHEY and CDR2 SVGAGI. This CDR3 spans 14 amino acids.